These 10 T cell receptor beta chains share one sample of origin, sequenced in a study of T cell responses to AZD1222 COVID-19 vaccine. Sequenced by immunoSEQ multiplex PCR; TCRdb stores in-frame clones only, minus some. Counted here are more than 140,000 clones, approximately 90% occurring once; the ten biggest clones make up under 5.5%. The sequences come from peripheral blood, collected on day 0 of AZD1222 vaccination. These receptors all stem from an adult in good health.

The chain links TRBV7-9 to TRBJ1-1; no reliable D call. The CDR3 covers 16 residues. V lost 1 base, J lost 1 base, and 13 bases lay in between. CDR1 SEHNR and CDR2 FQNEAQ come from the germline V gene (reference sequence). CDR3 DNA: TGTGCCAGCAGCTTAGGAAGGGATCCCCGGAACACTGAAGCTTTCTTT. Protein sequence: CASSLGRDPRNTEAFF.

Only one count was recorded for this clone. The rearrangement uses TRBV6-5 and TRBJ2-7; D tentatively fits TRBD1 or TRBD2 (6 bases each). The germline V and J ends were trimmed by 2 bases and 7 bases, with 15 bases remaining between them. CDR1 and CDR2 from the germline V gene are MNHEY and SVGAGI. The CDR3 loop spans 14 amino acids. The CDR3 DNA follows: TGTGCCAGCAGTTACAGGGGGACTTCCTCGGAGCAGTACTTC. Translated, it gives CASSYRGTSSEQYF.

This chain connects TRBV4-2 to TRBJ2-2, with D perhaps TRBD1 (5 bases). The V end was cut by 0 bases, the J end by 9 bases, with 11 bases between. CDR3 length equals 14 residues. Germline V CDR1 and CDR2: LGHNA, YNFKEQ. CDR3 sequence: CASSQEQDRRELFF. CDR3 nucleotides: TGTGCCAGCAGCCAAGAACAGGACCGCCGGGAGCTGTTTTTT.

This clone was seen once. This chain's CDR3 is CASSPLGSAGANVLTF. CDR3 DNA: TGCGCCAGCAGCCCCTTGGGCAGTGCTGGGGCCAACGTCCTGACTTTC. This sequence joins TRBV5-1 and TRBJ2-6; D call uncertain. The length of the CDR3 is 16 residues. Germline V gene data show CDR1 as SGHRS and CDR2 as YFSETQ. V lost 4 bases and J lost 2, with 13 bases in between.

V and J are TRBV10-3 and TRBJ2-3; no firm D call. CDR1 and CDR2 from the germline V gene are ENHRY and SYGVKD. CDR3 size: 15 residues. Trimming removed 4 bases at V and 4 bases at J, with 15 bases between. Here the CDR3 reads CAISGYTGAADTQYF. Here the CDR3 DNA reads TGTGCCATCAGTGGGTATACCGGCGCGGCAGATACGCAGTATTTT.

The J gene is TRBJ2-2, the V gene TRBV27; no firm D call. Deletions cut 5 bases from V and 5 bases from J, with 12 bases between. This CDR3 has 14 amino acids. Germline V gene sequence: CDR1 MNHEY, CDR2 SMNVEV (reference sequence). The CDR3 protein is CASSPTKRTGELFF. CDR3 nucleotides: TGTGCCAGCAGTCCCACGAAAAGAACCGGGGAGCTGTTTTTT.

The chain carries TRBV5-8 and TRBJ1-1; D possibly corresponds to TRBD1 (6 bases). The CDR3 is made up of 16 amino acids. Germline CDR1 and CDR2: SGHTS and YDEGEE. Trimming left V 4 bases short and J 8 bases short, with 24 bases between. CDR3 nucleotides: TGTGCCAGCAGCATACAGGGAGGCCCTTTCCAGCGGGAAGCTTTCTTT. Protein product: CASSIQGGPFQREAFF.

This chain uses TRBV7-2 with TRBJ1-5; D is perhaps TRBD1 (6 bases). Trimming shortened V by 5 bases and J by 0 bases, and 14 bases separated the two germline ends. The length of the CDR3 is 16 residues. In germline, CDR1 is SGHTA, CDR2 FQGNSA. In nucleotides, the CDR3 is TGTGCCAGCAGCCCCTGGACAGCTTATAGCAATCAGCCCCAGCATTTT. Encoded protein: CASSPWTAYSNQPQHF. The variable domain in full, completed from reference TRBV7-2 and TRBJ1-5, reads GAGVSQSPSNKVTEKGKDVELRCDPISGHTALYWYRQSLGQGLEFLIYFQGNSAPDKSGLPSDRFSAERTGGSVSTLTIQRTQQEDSAVYLCASSPWTAYSNQPQHFGDGTRLSIL.

The J gene is TRBJ2-2, the V gene TRBV5-1; 10 nucleotides align to TRBD2. The CDR3 is 15 amino acids. The V segment lost 5 bases and the J segment 3 bases; nucleotides outside the gene matches: 4. CDR1 SGHRS and CDR2 YFSETQ come from the germline V gene. The CDR3 DNA sequence: TGCGCCAGCAGGGTGCTAGCGGGAGACACCGGGGAGCTGTTTTTT. This encodes CASRVLAGDTGELFF. Full variable domain (remainder filled in from reference TRBV5-1 and TRBJ2-2): KAGVTQTPRYLIKTRGQQVTLSCSPISGHRSVSWYQQTPGQGLQFLFEYFSETQRNKGNFPGRFSGRQFSNSRSEMNVSTLELGDSALYLCASRVLAGDTGELFFGEGSRLTVL.

This clone was detected only a few times. This rearrangement joins TRBV5-4 to TRBJ2-7, with D perhaps matching TRBD1 (7 bases). Trimming removed 0 bases at V and 2 bases at J, with 9 bases between. Germline values: CDR1 SGHNT, CDR2 YYREEE (reference sequence). The CDR3 sequence is 14 residues long. CDR3 protein: CASSLGRGPYEQYF. Here the CDR3 DNA reads TGTGCCAGCAGCTTGGGGAGGGGGCCCTACGAGCAGTACTTC.